This TCR beta chain was identified in a study of cytomegalovirus exposure and HLA in healthy donors. Study information: Earlier findings included about 120 million unique TCR beta sequences obtained from 150 million to 200 million T cells. Of all 400 or so donors who were genotyped, 80% to 85% belonged to the Caucasian-associated ancestry cluster.

As to this clone: Its target is unknown.

Broader study findings: Previously analyzed data showed that most TCR beta V segments were productive at a frequency of about 87% or about 30%.

The PCR ran on 60 Vbeta and 13 Jbeta primers. The table came from immunoSEQ multiplex PCR; TCRdb's copy has only in-frame clones and leaves some out. The sample gives about 160,000 clones, around 88% of which show up once; approximately 2% is in the top ten. Trimming removed 6 bases from V and 3 bases from J; junction bases left unmatched: 5. The germline CDR1 and CDR2 sequences are MDHEN and SYDVKM. CDR3 length equals 14 residues. This sequence originates from a woman in her late teens or twenties in good health and CMV-seronegative. The sequenced sample consisted of PBMCs. The rearrangement links TRBV28 to TRBJ1-5; 7 bases are shared with TRBD1. CDR3 DNA sequence: TGTGCCAGCAGCTTGACAGGGAACAATCAGCCCCAGCATTTT. It specifies CASSLTGNNQPQHF.